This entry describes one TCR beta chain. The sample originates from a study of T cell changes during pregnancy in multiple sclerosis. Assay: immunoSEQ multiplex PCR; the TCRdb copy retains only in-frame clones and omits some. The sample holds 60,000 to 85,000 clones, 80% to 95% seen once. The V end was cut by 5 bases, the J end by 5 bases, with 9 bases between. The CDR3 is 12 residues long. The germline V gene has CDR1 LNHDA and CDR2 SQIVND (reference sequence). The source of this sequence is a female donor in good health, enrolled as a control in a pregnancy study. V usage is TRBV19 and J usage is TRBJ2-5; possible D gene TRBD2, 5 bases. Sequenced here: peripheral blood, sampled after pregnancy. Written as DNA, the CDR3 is TGTGCCAGTAGTGGGCGGGTGGAGACCCAGTACTTC. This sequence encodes CASSGRVETQYF.